A selection of T cell receptor beta chains follows, all from one sample in a study of T cell changes during pregnancy in multiple sclerosis. Using immunoSEQ multiplex PCR, the repertoire was profiled, and TCRdb retains in-frame clones only, with some absent. The sample has around 35,000 clones, 90% seen once. The sequences come from CD4+ T cells from peripheral blood mononuclear cells, collected in the second trimester of pregnancy. These receptors originate from a female donor with multiple sclerosis, enrolled in a pregnancy study. CDR3s include the opening cysteine and the closing phenylalanine or tryptophan. Fields, in order: V gene, D gene, J gene, CDR3 DNA, CDR3 protein. The D gene is left open where the match is weak.

>TRBV2|TRBD1|TRBJ2-1
TGTGCCACCAGCCGGACAGGGTCGGCCTTGGCCCCTTTGTACAATGAGCAGTTCTTC
CATSRTGSALAPLYNEQFF
>TRBV5-5|TRBD2|TRBJ2-3
TGTGCCAGCAGTCCCCAAATAGCGGGGGATTGGGATACGCAGTATTTT
CASSPQIAGDWDTQYF
>TRBV10-3|TRBD2|TRBJ2-1
TGTGCCATCAGAGAAGGTAGCGGGGGGGCCGAGAATGAGCAGTTCTTC
CAIREGSGGAENEQFF
>TRBV30|-|TRBJ2-2
TGTGCCTCCTCTCGGGCAGGAGGCACCGGGGAGCTGTTTTTT
CASSRAGGTGELFF
>TRBV5-1|-|TRBJ1-1
TGCGCCAGCAGCGGATTGACAGGGAACACTGAAGCTTTCTTT
CASSGLTGNTEAFF
>TRBV29-1|-|TRBJ1-3
TGCAGCGTTACGAGACAATCTGGAAACACCATATATTTT
CSVTRQSGNTIYF
>TRBV5-1|-|TRBJ2-3
TGCGCCAGCAGCGTACCACCAGTGAATACGCAGTATTTT
CASSVPPVNTQYF
>TRBV7-9|-|TRBJ1-2
TGTGCCAGCAGCTTAGAAAATCTAACAGGGTGGAACTATGGCTACACCTTC
CASSLENLTGWNYGYTF
>TRBV29-1|TRBD1|TRBJ2-2
TGCAGCGTTTATACCGGGACAGGGTCCACCGGGGAGCTGTTTTTT
CSVYTGTGSTGELFF
>TRBV11-1|TRBD2|TRBJ2-1
TGTGCCAGCAGTCGTGGGACTAGCGGGAACAATGAGCAGTTCTTC
CASSRGTSGNNEQFF
>TRBV6-6|-|TRBJ1-2
TGTGCCAGCAGCGACTCACCCAGGGTGTATGGCTACACCTTC
CASSDSPRVYGYTF
>TRBV5-1|-|TRBJ1-4
TGCGCCAGCAGCGATGGTACCGCTATCTCTAATGAAAAACTGTTTTTT
CASSDGTAISNEKLFF
>TRBV4-3|-|TRBJ2-2
TGCGCCAGCAGCCGAAAAACCCATACAGGGACCGGGGAGCTGTTTTTT
CASSRKTHTGTGELFF
>TRBV5-1|-|TRBJ1-4
TGCGCCAGCAGCTTTCAGGGTGGAGAAAAACTGTTTTTT
CASSFQGGEKLFF
>TRBV14|-|TRBJ1-1
TGTGCCAGCACTACCGGGACACCGAACACTGAAGCTTTCTTT
CASTTGTPNTEAFF